This paragraph reports one T cell receptor (beta chain). As yet, its antigen is unknown. TCRdb re-derived calls from the RT-PCR reads in MiXCR, one entry per CDR3 protein. The top ten hold 3% of the sample, which has roughly 5,400 distinct CDR3 sequences, 70% to 90% seen once. The data derive from a study of yellow fever vaccine responses in identical twins. Study-level findings and limits: Reports say the vaccine T cell response in twins looked partly convergent and partly personalized.

Germline-derived CDR1 and CDR2 are SNHLY and FYNNEI. Trimming left V 0 bases short and J 0 bases short, with 11 bases between. The CDR3 is 16 amino acids. This TCR derives from a woman between 18 and 30 years old who received the yellow fever vaccine. Sequencing used T cells from blood (PBMCs), unsorted or a sorted subset (not recorded which), obtained before or after yellow fever vaccination (not recorded which). The chain combines TRBV2 with TRBJ1-1; no firm D call. The CDR3: CASSEAPDSVNTEAFF. CDR3 bases: TGTGCCAGCAGTGAAGCGCCGGACTCCGTGAACACTGAAGCTTTCTTT. The full variable domain, with the rest looked up from reference TRBV2 and TRBJ1-1, is EPEVTQTPSHQVTQMGQEVILRCVPISNHLYFYWYRQILGQKVEFLVSFYNNEISEKSEIFDDQFSVERPDGSNFTLKIRSTKLEDSAMYFCASSEAPDSVNTEAFFGQGTRLTVV.